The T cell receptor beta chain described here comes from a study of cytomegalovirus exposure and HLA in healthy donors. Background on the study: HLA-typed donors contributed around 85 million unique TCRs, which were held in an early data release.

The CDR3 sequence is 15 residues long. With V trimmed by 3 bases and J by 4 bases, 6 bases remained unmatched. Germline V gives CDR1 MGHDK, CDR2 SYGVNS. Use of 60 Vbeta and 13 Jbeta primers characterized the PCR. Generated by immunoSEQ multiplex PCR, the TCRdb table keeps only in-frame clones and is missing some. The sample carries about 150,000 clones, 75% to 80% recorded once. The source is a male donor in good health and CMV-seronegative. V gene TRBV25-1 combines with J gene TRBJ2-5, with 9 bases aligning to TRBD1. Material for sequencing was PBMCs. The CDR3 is CASSDTGGGGETQYF. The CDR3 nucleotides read TGTGCCAGCAGTGACACAGGGGGCGGGGGAGAGACCCAGTACTTC.